The clone carrying this T cell receptor beta chain was seen a handful of times. What it binds is unknown. The data were obtained in a study of cytomegalovirus exposure and HLA in healthy donors. Study-wide findings and caveats: V- and J-gene trimming in TCR beta was tied to a missense DCLRE1C variant by an analysis performed later.

Vbeta (60) and Jbeta (13) primers were used in the PCR. The table came from immunoSEQ multiplex PCR; TCRdb's copy has only in-frame clones and leaves some out. The sample comprises about 74,000 clones, approximately 72% of which are singletons, and approximately 12% rests with the top ten. This CDR3 contains 12 residues. Germline CDR1 and CDR2: SGHNT and YYREEE (reference sequence). Deletions cut 5 bases from V and 1 base from J, with 6 bases between. The sample taken for sequencing was PBMCs. This sequence joins TRBV5-4 and TRBJ1-1; no reliable D call. This TCR came from a woman between 35 and 50 years old in good health and CMV-seropositive. The CDR3 DNA follows: TGTGCCAGCAGTACAGAGAACACTGAAGCTTTCTTT. Protein sequence: CASSTENTEAFF.